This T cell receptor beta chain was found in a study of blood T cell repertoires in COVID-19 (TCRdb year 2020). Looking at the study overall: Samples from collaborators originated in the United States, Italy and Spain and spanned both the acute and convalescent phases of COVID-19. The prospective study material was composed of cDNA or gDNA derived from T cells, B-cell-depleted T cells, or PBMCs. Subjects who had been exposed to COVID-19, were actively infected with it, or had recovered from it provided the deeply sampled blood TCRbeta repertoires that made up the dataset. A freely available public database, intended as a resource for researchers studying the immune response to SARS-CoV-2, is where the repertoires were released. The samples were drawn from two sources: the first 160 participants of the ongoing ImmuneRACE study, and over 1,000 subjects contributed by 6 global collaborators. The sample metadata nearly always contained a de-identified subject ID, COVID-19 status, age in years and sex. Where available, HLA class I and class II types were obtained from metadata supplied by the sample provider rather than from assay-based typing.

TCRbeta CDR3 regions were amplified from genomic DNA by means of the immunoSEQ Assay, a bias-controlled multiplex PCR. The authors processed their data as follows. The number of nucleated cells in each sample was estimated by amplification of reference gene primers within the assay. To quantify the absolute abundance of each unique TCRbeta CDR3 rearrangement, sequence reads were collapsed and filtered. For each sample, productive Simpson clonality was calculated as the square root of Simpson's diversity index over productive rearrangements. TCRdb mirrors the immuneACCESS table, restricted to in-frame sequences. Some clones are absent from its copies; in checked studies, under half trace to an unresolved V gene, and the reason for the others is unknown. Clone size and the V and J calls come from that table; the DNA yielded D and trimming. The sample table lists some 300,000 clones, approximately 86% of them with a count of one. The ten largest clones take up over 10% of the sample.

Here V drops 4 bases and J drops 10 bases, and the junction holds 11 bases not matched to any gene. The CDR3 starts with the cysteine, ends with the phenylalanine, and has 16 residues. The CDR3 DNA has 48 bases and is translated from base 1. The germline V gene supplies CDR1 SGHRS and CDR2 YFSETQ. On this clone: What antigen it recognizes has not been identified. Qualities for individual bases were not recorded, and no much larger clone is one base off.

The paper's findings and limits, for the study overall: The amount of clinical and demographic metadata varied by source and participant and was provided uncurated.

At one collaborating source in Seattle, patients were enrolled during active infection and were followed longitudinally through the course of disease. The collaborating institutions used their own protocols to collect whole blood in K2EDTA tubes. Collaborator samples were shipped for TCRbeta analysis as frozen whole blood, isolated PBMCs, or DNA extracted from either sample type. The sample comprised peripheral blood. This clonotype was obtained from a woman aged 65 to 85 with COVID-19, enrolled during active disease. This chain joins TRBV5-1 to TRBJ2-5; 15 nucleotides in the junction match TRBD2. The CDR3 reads CASSQWTSGGAAIQYF. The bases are TGCGCCAGCAGCCAGTGGACTAGCGGGGGGGCTGCGATCCAGTACTTC.